This entry is about one TCR beta chain. What it binds is unknown. From the reads, TCRdb called clonotypes with MiXCR, one entry per CDR3 protein. The data hold hundreds of thousands of distinct CDR3 sequences, with 31% observed a single time. CDR3 size: 12 residues. Looked up from germline, CDR1 is SQVTM and CDR2 is ANQGSEA. Trimming removed 5 bases from V and 4 bases from J, with 11 bases in between. This record belongs to a study of T cell repertoires in cytomegalovirus infection. Looking at the study overall: Well-studied HLA-B-restricted CMV epitopes were used in the study alongside recently identified HLA-C-restricted ones. Public TCR beta signatures were indicative of both CMV infection and a matching HLA type.

The source material was cultured CD8+ T cells from PBMCs, sampled from culture after CMV antigen stimulation. This chain connects TRBV29-1 to TRBJ1-1; D ambiguous. The clonotype originates from a human donor in good health (CMV status not recorded). Some clones in this sample may be carry-over from other donors' samples. The chain's CDR3 is CSVLPTGTEAFF. For the CDR3, the DNA is TGCAGCGTTTTGCCCACGGGCACTGAAGCTTTCTTT.